Listed below are T cell receptor beta chains from one sample, sequenced in a study of blood T cell repertoires in COVID-19. This table comes from immunoSEQ multiplex PCR, and its TCRdb copy is limited to in-frame clones, with some not included. The profile shows about 190,000 clones, around 90% of them singletons. The specimen sequenced was peripheral blood. These receptors all stem from a middle-aged man with acute or convalescent COVID-19. Both conserved end residues are part of each CDR3. A D gene is named only where the DNA matches it firmly. Where a row states a size, it is once, few, many or the class of an expanded clone; other rows omit it.

14,once,TRBV10-3,TRBJ1-6,TRBD1,CAIKGTGADSPLHF,TGTGCCATCAAGGGGACAGGGGCAGATTCACCCCTCCACTTT
13,few,TRBV6-4,TRBJ1-1,NA,CASSLSENTEAFF,TGTGCCAGCAGCCTCAGTGAGAACACTGAAGCTTTCTTT
15,once,TRBV30,TRBJ2-7,TRBD2,CAWSDKRGSSYEQYF,TGTGCCTGGAGCGACAAGCGGGGGAGCTCCTACGAGCAGTACTTC
15,NA,TRBV6-5,TRBJ2-3,NA,CASSSQQVPTDTQYF,TGTGCCAGCAGTTCCCAACAGGTGCCGACAGATACGCAGTATTTT
16,NA,TRBV28,TRBJ1-3,NA,CASSSVRQFSGNTIYF,TGTGCCAGCAGTTCGGTTCGACAGTTCTCTGGAAACACCATATATTTT
13,NA,TRBV30,TRBJ2-7,NA,CAWSGEVRYEQYF,TGTGCCTGGAGTGGGGAGGTCCGCTACGAGCAGTACTTC
13,NA,TRBV7-6,TRBJ2-7,TRBD1,CASSPGQGYEQYF,TGTGCCAGCAGCCCGGGACAGGGCTACGAGCAGTACTTC
15,NA,TRBV6-5,TRBJ2-3,NA,CASKNGVLHTDTQYF,TGTGCCAGCAAAAACGGAGTCCTACACACAGATACGCAGTATTTT
16,NA,TRBV4-1,TRBJ1-2,NA,CASSQDPGHNNYGYTF,TGCGCCAGCAGCCAAGACCCGGGACACAATAACTATGGCTACACCTTC
14,NA,TRBV6-2/TRBV6-3,TRBJ2-7,NA,CASSFSTNPYEQYF,TGTGCCAGCAGTTTTTCGACTAACCCCTACGAGCAGTACTTC
13,NA,TRBV5-1,TRBJ1-1,NA,CASSVGENTEAFF,TGCGCCAGCAGCGTCGGGGAGAACACTGAAGCTTTCTTT
15,NA,TRBV30,TRBJ1-4,NA,CAWSVLGQNNEKLFF,TGTGCCTGGAGTGTACTCGGACAGAATAATGAAAAACTGTTTTTT
12,NA,TRBV27,TRBJ2-1,NA,CASSPTGNEQFF,TGTGCCAGCAGCCCCACCGGCAATGAGCAGTTCTTC
13,few,TRBV12-3/TRBV12-4,TRBJ1-1,NA,CASSFRGNTEAFF,TGTGCCAGCAGTTTCCGGGGGAACACTGAAGCTTTCTTT
13,NA,TRBV28,TRBJ2-7,NA,CASSFPGIYEQYF,TGTGCCAGCAGTTTTCCAGGAATCTACGAGCAGTACTTC
15,NA,TRBV28,TRBJ2-7,NA,CASRPGGAKYGEQYF,TGTGCCAGCCGACCTGGGGGGGCCAAGTACGGCGAGCAGTACTTC
14,NA,TRBV10-3,TRBJ2-7,NA,CAISDGRGGDEQYF,TGTGCCATCAGTGACGGAAGGGGGGGAGACGAGCAGTACTTC
13,NA,TRBV19,TRBJ1-1,TRBD1,CASNTDRDTEAFF,TGTGCCAGTAACACCGACAGGGACACTGAAGCTTTCTTT
15,NA,TRBV19,TRBJ2-1,TRBD1,CASTNTGEFYNEQFF,TGTGCCAGTACAAACACAGGGGAGTTCTACAATGAGCAGTTCTTC
14,NA,TRBV7-2,TRBJ1-1,NA,CASSSTWGEGEAFF,TGTGCCAGCAGCTCCACGTGGGGGGAAGGTGAAGCTTTCTTT
12,NA,TRBV12-1,TRBJ2-4,NA,CASSYRGNIQYF,TGTGCCAGCAGCTACAGGGGAAACATTCAGTACTTC
16,once,TRBV11-3,TRBJ2-7,TRBD1,CASSCDLGQGHYEQYF,TGTGCCAGCAGCTGTGACCTGGGACAGGGTCACTACGAGCAGTACTTC
15,NA,TRBV2,TRBJ2-5,TRBD2,CASSEGAGGRETQYF,TGTGCCAGCAGTGAAGGTGCGGGGGGGCGAGAGACCCAGTACTTC
14,NA,TRBV7-2,TRBJ2-7,NA,CASSLRSGIYEQYF,TGTGCCAGCAGCTTACGATCAGGGATCTACGAGCAGTACTTC
16,NA,TRBV2,TRBJ2-2,TRBD2,CASRDGLAGFAGELFF,TGTGCCAGCAGGGACGGACTAGCGGGGTTCGCCGGGGAGCTGTTTTTT
15,NA,TRBV28,TRBJ2-2,NA,CASSSSGTNTGELFF,TGTGCCAGCAGCTCCTCCGGGACTAACACCGGGGAGCTGTTTTTT
15,NA,TRBV6-6,TRBJ1-5,TRBD1,CASGLGQGAGQPQHF,TGTGCCAGCGGCCTCGGACAGGGGGCGGGTCAGCCCCAGCATTTT
13,NA,TRBV9,TRBJ2-7,NA,CASSVGGSDEQYF,TGTGCCAGCAGCGTAGGAGGTTCCGACGAGCAGTACTTC
13,NA,TRBV30,TRBJ2-7,TRBD1,CAWSVKGTDEQYF,TGTGCCTGGAGTGTAAAAGGGACAGATGAGCAGTACTTC
15,once,TRBV11-3,TRBJ1-2,TRBD1,CASSLKGQLFYGYTF,TGTGCCAGCAGCTTAAAGGGACAGCTATTCTATGGCTACACCTTC
13,NA,TRBV6-5,TRBJ2-1,TRBD1,CASKGQIYNEQFF,TGTGCCAGCAAGGGACAGATCTACAATGAGCAGTTCTTC
14,NA,TRBV13,TRBJ1-5,NA,CASSLGQGNQPQHF,TGTGCCAGCAGCTTAGGACAGGGAAATCAGCCCCAGCATTTT
17,NA,TRBV4-2,TRBJ2-3,NA,CASSQAQYGDDTDTQYF,TGTGCCAGCAGCCAAGCGCAGTACGGGGATGACACAGATACGCAGTATTTT
18,NA,TRBV3-1/TRBV3-2,TRBJ2-5,TRBD2,CASSQVTSGGAGGETQYF,TGTGCCAGCAGCCAAGTGACTAGCGGGGGGGCAGGTGGCGAGACCCAGTACTTC
16,NA,TRBV6-5,TRBJ2-3,NA,CASSSGGGFTLDTQYF,TGTGCCAGCAGTTCAGGCGGGGGCTTCACATTGGATACGCAGTATTTT